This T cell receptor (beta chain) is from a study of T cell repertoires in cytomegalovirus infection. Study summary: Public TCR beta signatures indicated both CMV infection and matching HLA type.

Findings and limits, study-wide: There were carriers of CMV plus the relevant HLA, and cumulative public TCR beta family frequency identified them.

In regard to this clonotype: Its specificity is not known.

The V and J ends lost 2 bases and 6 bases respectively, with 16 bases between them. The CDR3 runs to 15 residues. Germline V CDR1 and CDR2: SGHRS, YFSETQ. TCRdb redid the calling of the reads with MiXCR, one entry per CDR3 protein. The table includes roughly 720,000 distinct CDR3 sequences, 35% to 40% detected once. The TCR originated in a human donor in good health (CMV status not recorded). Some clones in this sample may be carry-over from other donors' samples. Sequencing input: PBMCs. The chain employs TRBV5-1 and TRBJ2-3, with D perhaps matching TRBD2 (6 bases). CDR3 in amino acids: CASSFVSLADDTQYF. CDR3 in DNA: TGCGCCAGCAGCTTCGTTTCACTAGCCGATGATACGCAGTATTTT.